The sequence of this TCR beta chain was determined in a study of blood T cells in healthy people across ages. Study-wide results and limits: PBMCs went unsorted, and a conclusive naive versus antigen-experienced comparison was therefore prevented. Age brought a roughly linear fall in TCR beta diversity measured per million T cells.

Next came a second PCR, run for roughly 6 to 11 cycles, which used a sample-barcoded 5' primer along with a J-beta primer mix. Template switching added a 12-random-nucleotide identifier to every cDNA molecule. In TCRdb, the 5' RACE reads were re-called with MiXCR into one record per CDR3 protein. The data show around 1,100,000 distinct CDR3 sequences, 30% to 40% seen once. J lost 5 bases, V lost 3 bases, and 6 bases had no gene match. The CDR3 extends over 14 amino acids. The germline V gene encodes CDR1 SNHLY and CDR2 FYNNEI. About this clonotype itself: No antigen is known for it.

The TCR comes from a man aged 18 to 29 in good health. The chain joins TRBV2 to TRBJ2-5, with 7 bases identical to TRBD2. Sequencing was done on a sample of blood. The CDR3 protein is CASSDREGMETQYF. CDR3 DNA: TGTGCCAGCAGTGACAGGGAGGGTATGGAGACCCAGTACTTC. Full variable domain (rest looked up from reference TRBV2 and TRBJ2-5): EPEVTQTPSHQVTQMGQEVILRCVPISNHLYFYWYRQILGQKVEFLVSFYNNEISEKSEIFDDQFSVERPDGSNFTLKIRSTKLEDSAMYFCASSDREGMETQYFGPGTRLLVL.